The 5 T cell receptor beta chains given below trace back to one sample, sequenced in a study of tumor and adjacent non-tumor tissue in lung cancer. Three rounds of nested PCR, following a modified ARM-PCR protocol, produced the TCRbeta library. MiXCR, run by TCRdb on the multiplex PCR reads, gives a single entry per CDR3 protein. The sample holds about 98,000 distinct CDR3 sequences, more than 80% seen once. RNA was extracted from bulk tissue without any cell sorting. Distant lung tissue was collected more than 3 cm away from the tumor edge. Sequenced sample: distant non-tumor lung tissue. These receptors were obtained from a man in his 60s with small cell lung cancer.

The V and J genes are TRBV7-9 and TRBJ2-3; D is undetermined. This CDR3 has 12 amino acids. The V and J ends lost 9 bases and 6 bases respectively, with 13 bases between them. In germline, CDR1 is SEHNR, CDR2 FQNEAQ (reference sequence). The CDR3 DNA reads as TGTGCCAGTGGCTTAAGGTCGGATACGCAGTATTTT. This codes for CASGLRSDTQYF.

As to this clonotype: A single base separates this from a much larger clone, so it may be a read error. The rearrangement uses TRBV20-1 and TRBJ2-5; 8 nucleotides line up with TRBD1. V shed 6 bases, J shed 4 bases, and the junction held 16 bases outside the gene matches. CDR3 length equals 16 residues. Per the germline V gene, CDR1 is DFQATT and CDR2 is SNEGSKA (reference sequence). As DNA, the CDR3 is TGCAGTGCACTCTGGACAGGGTCATCGGTCGTAGAGACCCAGTACTTC. This gives the protein CSALWTGSSVVETQYF.

The chain combines TRBV29-1 with TRBJ2-7; no firm D call. The CDR3 is 12 residues long. Germline V gene sequence: CDR1 SQVTM, CDR2 ANQGSEA. CDR3 sequence reads: CCARHTSYEQYF. The DNA of the CDR3 is TGCTGCGCCCGGCACACGTCCTACGAGCAGTACTTC.

In regard to this clonotype: One junction end disagrees with the germline gene, perhaps due to a read error. V gene TRBV6-6 combines with J gene TRBJ2-7; TRBD2 matches at 9 bases. The CDR3 totals 17 residues. Germline V gene lookup returns CDR1 MNHNY and CDR2 SVGAGI (reference sequence). CDR3: CASSSLDLAGDTYKQYF. DNA of the CDR3: TGTGCAAGCAGTTCACTCGACTTAGCGGGAGACACCTACAAGCAATACTTC.

In regard to this clonotype: Possible read error: a much larger clone is one base away. The J gene is TRBJ2-1, the V gene TRBV12-3 or TRBV12-4; 9 bases align to TRBD2. The CDR3 consists of 14 residues. CDR3 protein: CASRLAGEDNEQFF. As DNA, the CDR3 is TGTGCCAGCCGTTTAGCGGGAGAAGACAATGAGCAGTTCTTC.